Shown below are 23 T cell receptor beta chains from a single sample sequenced in a study of T cells in Graves' hyperthyroidism and ophthalmopathy. TCR beta CDR3 sequences were amplified from RNA transcripts. RT-PCR in the first round (using the HTBI primer set) targeted the TCR CDR3. One entry per CDR3 protein results from TCRdb running MiXCR on the multiplex PCR reads. The table records nearly 250,000 distinct CDR3 sequences, about 17% of them present only once. What was sequenced was blood. The receptors derive from a woman aged 18-35 years with Graves' ophthalmopathy.

This clonotype came up many times. The J gene is TRBJ1-5, the V gene TRBV5-1; D unresolved. Per the germline V gene, CDR1 is SGHRS and CDR2 is YFSETQ. The CDR3 covers 13 residues. V was clipped by 0 bases and J by 5 bases, with 6 bases between them. The CDR3 protein is CASSLEVHQPQHF. Written as DNA, the CDR3 is TGCGCCAGCAGCTTGGAGGTCCATCAGCCCCAGCATTTT. Based on the CDR3 plus reference TRBV5-1 and TRBJ1-5, the full variable domain is KAGVTQTPRYLIKTRGQQVTLSCSPISGHRSVSWYQQTPGQGLQFLFEYFSETQRNKGNFPGRFSGRQFSNSRSEMNVSTLELGDSALYLCASSLEVHQPQHFGDGTRLSIL.

V and J are TRBV29-1 and TRBJ1-1; no firm D call. Germline CDR1 SQVTM, CDR2 ANQGSEA. The CDR3 runs to 14 residues. Trimming removed 0 bases at V and 0 bases at J, with 8 bases between. The CDR3 nucleotides are TGCAGCGTTGAAGACGGCAGATTGAACACTGAAGCTTTCTTT. It translates to CSVEDGRLNTEAFF.

In this sample, this clonotype turned up many times. The J gene is TRBJ2-1, the V gene TRBV12-3 or TRBV12-4, with 11 nucleotides matching TRBD2. V dropped 6 bases and J dropped 7; count of bases not matched to a gene: 8. The CDR3 is made up of 15 amino acids. The CDR3 sequence: CASRVAGGPGNEQFF. In nucleotides, the CDR3 is TGTGCCAGCAGAGTAGCGGGGGGGCCGGGAAATGAGCAGTTCTTC.

This clonotype was picked up one time. The chain links TRBV11-2 to TRBJ1-1, with a possible D match to TRBD1 (5 bases). V dropped 3 bases and J dropped 2 bases, with 10 bases sitting between them. Germline V gene sequence: CDR1 SGHAT, CDR2 FQNNGV. The CDR3 is 14 residues long. CDR3 nucleotides: TGTGCCAGCAGCTTGAGGGGCGCCAACACTGAAGCTTTCTTT. This encodes CASSLRGANTEAFF.

This clonotype has ten or more counts. This chain uses TRBV20-1 with TRBJ2-1, with TRBD2 as a possible D gene (5 bases). CDR1 and CDR2 from the germline V gene are DFQATT and SNEGSKA (reference sequence). The CDR3 contains 14 residues. V was pared by 3 bases and J by 6 bases, with 15 bases between. CDR3 sequence: CSASRRERGNEQFF. For the CDR3, the DNA is TGCAGTGCTAGTAGACGGGAACGGGGCAATGAGCAGTTCTTC.

This clonotype was recorded a few times. The V call is TRBV4-3, the J call TRBJ1-1; no definite D call. CDR3 size: 16 residues. V was trimmed by 1 base and J by 0 bases, leaving 12 bases between them. Germline V CDR1 and CDR2: LGHNA, YSLEER. CDR3 DNA sequence: TGCGCCAGCAGCCAAGCGACCGAGACTTTGAACACTGAAGCTTTCTTT. Residues: CASSQATETLNTEAFF.

J is TRBJ1-2 and V is TRBV3-1, with D possibly TRBD1 on 5 matching bases. The CDR3 loop spans 13 amino acids. With 0 bases removed from V and 6 bases from J, the gap between germline ends came to 8 bases. Germline lookup yields CDR1 LGHDT and CDR2 YNNKEL (reference sequence). The CDR3 DNA sequence: TGTGCCAGCAGCCAAGAGAGCAGGGATGGCTACACCTTC. Its protein product is CASSQESRDGYTF. Full variable domain (outside the CDR3, taken from reference TRBV3-1 and TRBJ1-2): DTAVSQTPKYLVTQMGNDKSIKCEQNLGHDTMYWYKQDSKKFLKIMFSYNNKELIINETVPNRFSPKSPDKAHLNLHINSLELGDSAVYFCASSQESRDGYTFGSGTRLTVV.

This clonotype has ten or more counts. The V gene is TRBV28, the J gene TRBJ1-2; 9 positions match TRBD1. Germline V gene sequence: CDR1 MDHEN, CDR2 SYDVKM. The CDR3 has 11 amino acids. V was pared by 6 bases and J by 12 bases, with 5 bases of the junction left unmatched. The CDR3 region has the DNA TGTGCCAGCAGCCGGGACAGGGTGAACACCTTC. The encoded protein is CASSRDRVNTF.

This clonotype was picked up a small number of times. The rearrangement links TRBV5-4 to TRBJ2-7; TRBD1 might be the D (7 bases). Between the trimmed V and J ends, which lost 3 bases and 5 bases, there was a span of 18 bases. The CDR3 totals 15 residues. Germline CDR1 SGHNT, CDR2 YYREEE (reference sequence). The CDR3 loop reads CASSSTGDRRDEQYF. CDR3 sequence (DNA): TGTGCCAGCAGCTCTACGGGGGACAGACGGGACGAGCAGTACTTC.

The table lists this clonotype with many counts. The chain links TRBV5-1 to TRBJ2-1; 8 bases are a match to TRBD2. V shed 1 base and J 2 bases; nucleotides not matched to a gene: 5. The germline CDR1 and CDR2 sequences are SGHRS and YFSETQ. This CDR3 contains 16 residues. The CDR3 DNA is TGCGCCAGCAGCTTGATTAGCGGGGCGACCTACAATGAGCAGTTCTTC. Translation gives CASSLISGATYNEQFF.

This clonotype was observed at least ten times. This rearrangement joins TRBV28 to TRBJ2-7; a weak D match, TRBD1 (5 bases). This CDR3 is built from 14 residues. Germline V lookup: CDR1 MDHEN, CDR2 SYDVKM. Deletions cut 5 bases from V and 2 bases from J, with 13 bases between. The CDR3 nucleotides read TGTGCCAGCAGTCTCCGACAGCCAACCTACGAGCAGTACTTC. It yields the protein CASSLRQPTYEQYF.

The sample holds many counts of this clonotype. The J gene is TRBJ2-7, the V gene TRBV9, with 9 bases matching TRBD1. V lost 3 bases to trimming and J lost 2 bases; unmatched junction nucleotides: 9. Germline lookup yields CDR1 SGDLS and CDR2 YYNGEE. The CDR3 runs to 16 residues. The CDR3 DNA is TGTGCCAGCAGCGCCCAGGACAGGGGATTAACCTACGAGCAGTACTTC. It translates to CASSAQDRGLTYEQYF.

There are many counts of this clonotype. The rearrangement joins TRBV20-1 to TRBJ1-1; no clear D. The CDR3 is 15 amino acids. Trimming took 3 bases from V and 0 from J, leaving 14 bases between them. Per the germline V gene, CDR1 is DFQATT and CDR2 is SNEGSKA (reference sequence). As DNA, the CDR3 is TGCAGTGCTAGTTACTCGACTGTTTTGAACACTGAAGCTTTCTTT. Protein product: CSASYSTVLNTEAFF.

This clonotype was counted only a few times. V is TRBV13 and J is TRBJ1-2, with a tentative D call TRBD1 (5 bases). V lost 4 bases and J lost 7, with 22 bases in between. This CDR3 contains 16 residues. The V gene's germline CDR1 is PRHDT and CDR2 FYEKMQ (reference sequence). The CDR3 region is CASSSTLTEWSCGYTF. The CDR3, as DNA: TGTGCCAGCAGCTCTACCTTGACAGAGTGGAGTTGTGGCTACACCTTC.

This clonotype was seen repeatedly, ten times or more. The chain uses TRBV7-9 and TRBJ2-7; D remains unclear. The germline gives CDR1 SEHNR, CDR2 FQNEAQ (reference sequence). The CDR3 is 14 residues long. Trimming took 1 base from V and 2 from J, leaving 9 bases between them. The CDR3 DNA reads TGTGCCAGCAGCTTAGTAAGTCGGCCCTACGAGCAGTACTTC. This translates into CASSLVSRPYEQYF. Full variable domain (outside the CDR3, taken from reference TRBV7-9 and TRBJ2-7): DTGVSQNPRHKITKRGQNVTFRCDPISEHNRLYWYRQTLGQGPEFLTYFQNEAQLEKSRLLSDRFSAERPKGSFSTLEIQRTEQGDSAMYLCASSLVSRPYEQYFGPGTRLTVT.

The chain employs TRBV27 and TRBJ1-6; no clear D. The germline V gene has CDR1 MNHEY and CDR2 SMNVEV (reference sequence). The CDR3 has 14 residues. Trimming removed 3 bases from V and 9 bases from J, with 12 bases in between. The chain's CDR3 is CASSFLRGSSPLHF. For the CDR3, the DNA is TGTGCCAGCAGTTTCTTACGGGGAAGTTCACCCCTCCACTTT.

This clonotype was counted ten times or more. The rearrangement joins TRBV24-1 to TRBJ2-2; a weak D match, TRBD1 (6 bases). Germline assignment: CDR1 KGHDR and CDR2 SFDVKD. V was trimmed by 5 bases and J by 2 bases, leaving 14 bases between them. The CDR3 consists of 16 residues. The CDR3 nucleotides read TGTGCCACCAGTGTCAAAAAGGGGGTAAACACCGGGGAGCTGTTTTTT. Encoded protein: CATSVKKGVNTGELFF.

This clonotype was seen ten or more times. Relative to the germline gene, one junction end is altered; a read error may explain this. The chain links TRBV4-3 to TRBJ1-1, with D perhaps matching TRBD1 (5 bases). Germline-derived CDR1 and CDR2 are LGHNA and YSLEER. The CDR3 totals 14 residues. The CDR3 protein is CASSQVRGETEAFF. The CDR3 DNA reads TGCGCCAGCAGTCAAGTAAGGGGAGAGACTGAAGCTTTCTTT.

Comment on this clonotype: One junction end does not reproduce the germline sequence, and a read error may be involved. The chain combines TRBV28 with TRBJ1-1; D is undetermined. CDR1 and CDR2 (germline): MDHEN, SYDVKM. The CDR3 covers 12 residues. CDR3 loop: CAISLASTEAFF. The CDR3 DNA follows: TGTGCCATCAGTCTCGCAAGTACTGAAGCTTTCTTT. Full variable domain (rest looked up from reference TRBV28 and TRBJ1-1): DVKVTQSSRYLVKRTGEKVFLECVQDMDHENMFWYRQDPGLGLRLIYFSYDVKMKEKGDIPEGYSVSREKKERFSLILESASTNQTSMYLCAISLASTEAFFGQGTRLTVV.

This clonotype has a count of ten or more. CDR3 loop: CASSLRGNSPLHF. The CDR3 coding sequence is TGTGCCAGCAGCCTGCGAGGGAATTCACCCCTCCACTTT. This rearrangement joins TRBV3-1 to TRBJ1-6; D remains ambiguous. This CDR3 is 13 amino acids long. Germline CDR1 LGHDT, CDR2 YNNKEL (reference sequence). V was clipped by 4 bases and J by 7 bases, with 8 bases between them. The variable domain in full, with the rest retrieved from reference TRBV3-1 and TRBJ1-6, is DTAVSQTPKYLVTQMGNDKSIKCEQNLGHDTMYWYKQDSKKFLKIMFSYNNKELIINETVPNRFSPKSPDKAHLNLHINSLELGDSAVYFCASSLRGNSPLHFGNGTRLTVT.

This clonotype was counted many times. The rearrangement links TRBV11-2 to TRBJ2-5; D gene ambiguous. Trimming shortened V by 6 bases and J by 7 bases, and 15 bases separated the two germline ends. This CDR3 comprises 13 residues. CDR1 SGHAT and CDR2 FQNNGV come from the germline V gene. CDR3 sequence: CASRPDVARTQYF. CDR3 DNA: TGTGCCAGCAGGCCGGACGTTGCCAGGACCCAGTACTTC. Complete variable domain (other parts from reference TRBV11-2 and TRBJ2-5): EAGVAQSPRYKIIEKRQSVAFWCNPISGHATLYWYQQILGQGPKLLIQFQNNGVVDDSQLPKDRFSAERLKGVDSTLKIQPAKLEDSAVYLCASRPDVARTQYFGPGTRLLVL.

This rearrangement joins TRBV5-1 to TRBJ2-1; no firm D call. The CDR3 sequence is 15 residues long. With 1 base removed from V and 5 bases from J, the gap between germline ends came to 13 bases. Germline loops: CDR1 SGHRS, CDR2 YFSETQ. The DNA of the CDR3 is TGCGCCAGCAGCTTGACAGCAGCAGCGAACAATGAGCAGTTCTTC. Protein product: CASSLTAAANNEQFF.

This clonotype was detected ten times or more. The chain employs TRBV25-1 and TRBJ2-7; tentatively, D is TRBD2 (7 bases). The V end was cut by 3 bases, the J end by 9 bases, with 15 bases between. The CDR3 loop spans 13 amino acids. Germline V lookup: CDR1 MGHDK, CDR2 SYGVNS. The CDR3 DNA reads TGTGCCAGCAGTGACAAAAGGGGGGGTCGGCAGTACTTC. This encodes CASSDKRGGRQYF.